These 30 T cell receptor beta chains originate from one sample sequenced in a study of beta chain features in type 1 diabetes. Sequencing targeted expressed TCRB transcripts, as all isolated RNA had been reverse transcribed. Sequencing used immunoSEQ multiplex PCR; TCRdb keeps in-frame clones, though not all of them. Among 350,000 to 450,000 clones listed, more than 12% were seen once. The specimen sequenced was naive CD4+ T cells from blood. These receptors were taken from a woman aged 18-30 years in good health.

The gene calls are TRBV5-1 and TRBJ2-1; 8 nucleotides line up with TRBD2. V shed 0 bases, J shed 0 bases, and the junction held 2 bases outside the gene matches. CDR1 is SGHRS and CDR2 is YFSETQ in the germline V gene. The CDR3 runs to 16 residues. The CDR3 protein is CASSLDLAGSYNEQFF. In nucleotides, the CDR3 is TGCGCCAGCAGCTTGGATCTAGCGGGCTCCTACAATGAGCAGTTCTTC.

The V call is TRBV21-1, the J call TRBJ1-5. TRBV21-1 is a pseudogene segment. CDR3 size: 14 residues. CDR3 residues: CASSIWGGNQPQHF. The CDR3 DNA reads TGTGCCAGCAGCATTTGGGGGGGCAATCAGCCCCAGCATTTT.

This clone has only a few counts. The chain recombines TRBV5-6 with TRBJ1-3; TRBD1 might be the D (5 bases). This CDR3 is built from 15 residues. Deletions cut 3 bases from V and 3 bases from J, with 13 bases between. Germline lookup yields CDR1 SGHDT and CDR2 YYEEEE. Here the CDR3 reads CASSSTAEFGNTIYF. The CDR3, as DNA: TGTGCCAGCAGCTCGACAGCAGAATTTGGAAACACCATATATTTT. Based on the CDR3 plus reference TRBV5-6 and TRBJ1-3, the full variable domain is DAGVTQSPTHLIKTRGQQVTLRCSPKSGHDTVSWYQQALGQGPQFIFQYYEEEERQRGNFPDRFSGHQFPNYSSELNVNALLLGDSALYLCASSSTAEFGNTIYFGEGSWLTVV.

The chain joins TRBV5-6 to TRBJ2-3, with 9 bases lining up with TRBD2. In germline, CDR1 is SGHDT, CDR2 YYEEEE. The CDR3 is made up of 14 amino acids. J gave up 4 bases and V 7 bases, and 7 bases lay outside the gene matches. CDR3 region: CASANSGSADTQYF. The CDR3 nucleotides are TGTGCCAGCGCTAATAGCGGGAGCGCAGATACGCAGTATTTT.

This chain's CDR3 is CSVERDSYTDTQYF. In nucleotides, the CDR3 is TGCAGCGTTGAAAGGGACAGCTACACAGATACGCAGTATTTT. This chain uses TRBV29-1 with TRBJ2-3; the match to TRBD1 covers 7 bases. Germline lookup yields CDR1 SQVTM and CDR2 ANQGSEA. This CDR3 region has 14 residues. V shed 2 bases and J 2 bases; nucleotides not matched to a gene: 4.

This rearrangement joins TRBV27 to TRBJ1-1, with D unresolved. Trimming removed 1 base from V and 4 bases from J, with 7 bases in between. Germline V gene data show CDR1 as MNHEY and CDR2 as SMNVEV (reference sequence). The CDR3 has 13 amino acids. The CDR3 reads CASSLYPSTEAFF. Written as DNA, the CDR3 is TGTGCCAGCAGTTTATACCCGAGCACTGAAGCTTTCTTT.

The CDR3 DNA reads TGCGCCAGCAGCTGGGGCCGGGACAGGGTCTATCTAGTTGAAGCTTTCTTT. Protein product: CASSWGRDRVYLVEAFF. The J gene is TRBJ1-1, the V gene TRBV5-1; 9 nucleotides agree with TRBD1. The germline V gene encodes CDR1 SGHRS and CDR2 YFSETQ. The V gene end was trimmed by 3 bases and the J gene end by 7 bases; junction bases not matched to a gene: 16. The CDR3 extends over 17 amino acids.

The chain is built from TRBV7-3 and TRBJ2-1; D perhaps matches TRBD2 (5 bases). Germline-derived CDR1 and CDR2 are SGHTA and FQGTGA. There are 21 residues in the CDR3. The ends were cut back, 5 bases at V and 0 bases at J, with 29 bases in the middle. CDR3 residues: CASSRPSSTTGEETSYNEQFF. As DNA, the CDR3 is TGTGCCAGCAGCCGACCATCATCCACAACCGGGGAAGAGACCTCCTACAATGAGCAGTTCTTC.

This clone was detected only a few times. The chain employs TRBV9 and TRBJ1-5; D is uncertain. The CDR3 runs to 14 residues. Trimming took 0 bases from V and 8 from J, leaving 12 bases between them. Germline CDR1 is SGDLS and CDR2 is YYNGEE. The CDR3: CASSVGPVGEPQHF. In nucleotides, the CDR3 is TGTGCCAGCAGCGTAGGCCCGGTAGGAGAGCCCCAGCATTTT.

This clone was counted only a few times. This chain joins TRBV28 and TRBJ1-1, with a tentative D call TRBD1 (6 bases). Looked up from germline, CDR1 is MDHEN and CDR2 is SYDVKM. Trimming took 5 bases from V and 7 from J, leaving 11 bases between them. This CDR3 region has 12 residues. The CDR3 DNA reads as TGTGCCAGCAGTACGAGACAGGTTGAAGCTTTCTTT. Amino acid sequence: CASSTRQVEAFF.

This clone was detected a few times. The chain carries TRBV7-9 and TRBJ1-1; 10 bases map to TRBD1. CDR1 and CDR2 (germline): SEHNR, FQNEAQ (reference sequence). After removal of 4 bases from V and 1 base from J, the junction contained 3 bases not matched to a gene. There are 15 residues in the CDR3. The CDR3 loop is CASSSTGGGNTEAFF. The CDR3 bases are TGTGCCAGCAGCTCGACAGGGGGCGGGAACACTGAAGCTTTCTTT.

For this clone: This sample includes further DNA sequences coding for the same CDR3. The V gene is TRBV30, the J gene TRBJ2-3; D might be TRBD2 (6 bases). This CDR3 is built from 12 residues. The germline V and J ends were trimmed by 0 bases and 6 bases, with 7 bases remaining between them. Germline V gene data show CDR1 as GTSNPN and CDR2 as SVGIG (reference sequence). Written as DNA, the CDR3 is TGTGCCTGGAGTGTAGGAGGGGATACGCAGTATTTT. Its protein is CAWSVGGDTQYF.

A few counts support this clone. The chain couples TRBV19 to TRBJ1-1; D ambiguous. CDR3 length equals 13 residues. Germline V lookup: CDR1 LNHDA, CDR2 SQIVND (reference sequence). V gave up 6 bases and J gave up 1 base, with 9 bases separating them. The CDR3 protein is CASRAGRNTEAFF. DNA of the CDR3: TGTGCCAGTAGGGCAGGTCGGAACACTGAAGCTTTCTTT.

This clone was counted only a few times. The gene calls are TRBV7-8 and TRBJ2-1; 9 positions agree with TRBD2. V was pared by 5 bases and J by 9 bases, with 8 bases of the junction left unmatched. This CDR3 comprises 14 residues. Germline CDR1 reads SGHVS; CDR2 reads FQNEAQ. The chain's CDR3 is CASSHSGSPSEQFF. The CDR3 bases are TGTGCCAGCAGCCATAGCGGGAGTCCGTCTGAGCAGTTCTTC.

This chain connects TRBV9 to TRBJ2-4; 10 bases map to TRBD1. CDR1 and CDR2 from the germline V gene are SGDLS and YYNGEE. With 2 bases clipped from V and 5 bases from J, the junction kept 7 bases outside the gene matches. This CDR3 comprises 16 residues. In nucleotides, the CDR3 is TGTGCCAGCAGCGTCCGGGACAGGGGTTGGGAAAACATTCAGTACTTC. Amino acid sequence: CASSVRDRGWENIQYF. Drawing the rest from reference TRBV9 and TRBJ2-4, the complete variable domain is DSGVTQTPKHLITATGQRVTLRCSPRSGDLSVYWYQQSLDQGLQFLIQYYNGEERAKGNILERFSAQQFPDLHSELNLSSLELGDSALYFCASSVRDRGWENIQYFGAGTRLSVL.

This clone was observed a handful of times. The chain is built from TRBV6-5 and TRBJ2-7; weak D call: TRBD1 (5 bases). Looked up from germline, CDR1 is MNHEY and CDR2 is SVGAGI. Between the trimmed V and J ends, which lost 5 bases and 0 bases, there was a span of 14 bases. This CDR3 is built from 15 residues. The CDR3 bases are TGTGCCAGCAGTCTTGACAGTCCGAGCTCCTACGAGCAGTACTTC. Translation: CASSLDSPSSYEQYF.

The CDR3 coding sequence is TGTGCCAGCAGCCAAGGGCAGGGGGCACCCTACGAGCAGTACTTC. Translation: CASSQGQGAPYEQYF. This sequence joins TRBV14 and TRBJ2-7; 8 bases line up with TRBD1. This CDR3 has 15 residues. V trimming: 1 base; J trimming: 2 bases; junction bases outside the gene matches: 4. CDR1 and CDR2 from the germline V gene are SGHDN and FVKESK. Full variable domain (outside the CDR3, taken from reference TRBV14 and TRBJ2-7): EAGVTQFPSHSVIEKGQTVTLRCDPISGHDNLYWYRRVMGKEIKFLLHFVKESKQDESGMPNNRFLAERTGGTYSTLKVQPAELEDSGVYFCASSQGQGAPYEQYFGPGTRLTVT.

This sequence joins TRBV4-1 and TRBJ2-1, with 11 bases lining up with TRBD2. There are 18 residues in the CDR3. The ends lost 3 bases at V and 3 bases at J; junction bases unmatched: 10. The V gene's germline CDR1 is MGHRA and CDR2 YSYEKL. CDR3 sequence: CASSQPPDSGRVYNEQFF. The DNA for the CDR3 is TGCGCCAGCAGCCAGCCCCCAGATAGCGGGAGGGTCTACAATGAGCAGTTCTTC.

There are a few counts of this clone. The chain uses TRBV5-1 and TRBJ2-7; a weak D match, TRBD2 (5 bases). The V and J ends lost 0 bases and 7 bases respectively, with 26 bases between them. The CDR3 loop spans 18 amino acids. Looked up from germline, CDR1 is SGHRS and CDR2 is YFSETQ. Here the CDR3 reads CASSLDPTSIRTVQEQYF. CDR3 DNA sequence: TGCGCCAGCAGCTTGGATCCCACCTCAATACGGACTGTCCAAGAGCAGTACTTC.

The chain has TRBV7-9 and TRBJ2-7; TRBD2 matches 7 bases. The CDR3 sequence is 13 residues long. With 2 bases clipped from V and 5 bases from J, the junction kept 3 bases outside the gene matches. CDR1 and CDR2 (germline): SEHNR, FQNEAQ (reference sequence). CDR3 region: CASSLLAENEQYF. The CDR3 bases are TGTGCCAGCAGCTTACTAGCGGAGAACGAGCAGTACTTC.

In this sample, this clone turned up a few times. The chain employs TRBV28 and TRBJ2-1; perhaps TRBD2 as D (5 bases). The CDR3 has 14 residues. Germline CDR1 is MDHEN and CDR2 is SYDVKM. Between the trimmed V and J ends, which lost 7 bases and 3 bases, there was a span of 13 bases. CDR3 bases: TGTGCCAGCACGAAGGGAGTTCGCTACAATGAGCAGTTCTTC. It is translated as CASTKGVRYNEQFF. Full variable domain (outside the CDR3, taken from reference TRBV28 and TRBJ2-1): DVKVTQSSRYLVKRTGEKVFLECVQDMDHENMFWYRQDPGLGLRLIYFSYDVKMKEKGDIPEGYSVSREKKERFSLILESASTNQTSMYLCASTKGVRYNEQFFGPGTRLTVL.

The rearrangement uses TRBV5-1 and TRBJ2-5; 12 bases fit TRBD2. V shed 3 bases and J 2 bases; nucleotides not matched to a gene: 8. Germline CDR1 is SGHRS and CDR2 is YFSETQ. This CDR3 is 17 amino acids long. The CDR3 sequence: CASSSGLAGILQETQYF. In nucleotides, the CDR3 is TGCGCCAGCAGCTCCGGACTAGCGGGAATCCTACAAGAGACCCAGTACTTC.

The rearrangement joins TRBV5-1 to TRBJ2-2; TRBD2 might be the D (6 bases). The germline V gene encodes CDR1 SGHRS and CDR2 YFSETQ. Trimming took off 0 bases at V and 0 bases at J, with 12 bases between the two ends. This CDR3 is 17 amino acids long. The CDR3 region is CASSLEGSGANTGELFF. CDR3 nucleotides: TGCGCCAGCAGCTTGGAGGGTAGCGGAGCGAACACCGGGGAGCTGTTTTTT.

A few counts support this clone. The chain has TRBV5-1 and TRBJ2-3; a weak D match, TRBD1 (6 bases). Deletions cut 0 bases from V and 13 bases from J, with 12 bases between. There are 12 residues in the CDR3. Germline CDR1 is SGHRS and CDR2 is YFSETQ. The CDR3 reads CASSLGPGHKYF. In DNA, the CDR3 is TGCGCCAGCAGCTTGGGGCCGGGACACAAGTATTTT.

The rearrangement uses TRBV18 and TRBJ2-7; 9 nucleotides agree with TRBD1. Germline lookup yields CDR1 KGHSH and CDR2 LQKENI. Trimming cost V 2 bases and J 1 base; bases outside gene matches: 6. This CDR3 is 16 amino acids long. The DNA for the CDR3 is TGTGCCAGCTCACCATCCCGGACAGGGGATTCCTACGAGCAGTACTTC. Protein: CASSPSRTGDSYEQYF.

There are a few counts of this clone. This chain links TRBV4-3 with TRBJ2-3; D uncertain. CDR3 length: 16 residues. Looked up from germline, CDR1 is LGHNA and CDR2 is YSLEER. V was shortened by 1 base and J by 3 bases, with 14 bases between the two germline ends. This chain's CDR3 is CASSQVAVFSTDTQYF. CDR3 bases: TGCGCCAGCAGCCAAGTAGCAGTCTTCTCAACAGATACGCAGTATTTT.

This clone was observed a few times. The chain carries TRBV27 and TRBJ1-2; perhaps TRBD1 as D (5 bases). There are 16 residues in the CDR3. CDR1 MNHEY and CDR2 SMNVEV come from the germline V gene (reference sequence). Trimming stripped 5 bases from V and 2 bases from J, with 18 bases between. In DNA form, the CDR3 reads TGTGCCAGCAGTACTACTCGAGGACAAACCAACTATGGCTACACCTTC. The encoded protein is CASSTTRGQTNYGYTF.

This chain links TRBV4-2 with TRBJ2-3; D unclear. V was trimmed by 3 bases and J by 3 bases, leaving 16 bases between them. From germline, CDR1 is LGHNA and CDR2 YNFKEQ. The CDR3 is 16 amino acids. The DNA of the CDR3 is TGTGCCAGCAGCCAGTTGGCCCGATTGGCAACAGATACGCAGTATTTT. Translation: CASSQLARLATDTQYF.

The rearrangement joins TRBV19 to TRBJ2-1; 11 bases fit TRBD2. With V trimmed by 6 bases and J by 3 bases, 7 bases remained unmatched. Germline CDR1 and CDR2: LNHDA and SQIVND (reference sequence). The CDR3 runs 16 residues. CDR3: CASRLGTSGNYNEQFF. CDR3 coding DNA: TGTGCCAGTAGGCTGGGGACTAGCGGAAACTACAATGAGCAGTTCTTC.

This clone has a handful of counts. V usage is TRBV5-1 and J usage is TRBJ2-7; 8 bases are shared with TRBD2. Germline V gives CDR1 SGHRS, CDR2 YFSETQ. The V and J ends lost 2 bases and 1 base, in that order; junction bases with no gene match: 5. The CDR3 sequence is 15 residues long. For the CDR3, the DNA is TGCGCCAGCAGCTTCGGGTCTAGCGGGTCCTACGAGCAGTACTTC. It yields the protein CASSFGSSGSYEQYF.